Reported below is one TCR beta chain. Germline V gene lookup returns CDR1 SEHNR and CDR2 FQNEAQ (reference sequence). V lost 1 base, J lost 5 bases, and 10 bases stayed unmatched. This CDR3 is built from 17 residues. The data are from a study of shared clonotypes between healthy human individuals. Assay used: immunoSEQ multiplex PCR; TCRdb lists only in-frame clones, some missing. Among about 2.4 million clones, 93% were seen once, and the ten largest hold around 0.4%. V and J are TRBV7-9 and TRBJ2-3; the match to TRBD2 covers 9 bases. The sample was naive CD4+ T cells from PBMCs. Subset of the sample: CD45RA+ positively selected. The receptor was derived from a young man in good health. Some clones in this sample may be carry-over from other donors' samples. This CDR3 reads CASSLGVGSGRIDTQYF. CDR3 DNA sequence: TGTGCCAGCAGCTTAGGAGTAGGAAGCGGGAGGATAGATACGCAGTATTTT.